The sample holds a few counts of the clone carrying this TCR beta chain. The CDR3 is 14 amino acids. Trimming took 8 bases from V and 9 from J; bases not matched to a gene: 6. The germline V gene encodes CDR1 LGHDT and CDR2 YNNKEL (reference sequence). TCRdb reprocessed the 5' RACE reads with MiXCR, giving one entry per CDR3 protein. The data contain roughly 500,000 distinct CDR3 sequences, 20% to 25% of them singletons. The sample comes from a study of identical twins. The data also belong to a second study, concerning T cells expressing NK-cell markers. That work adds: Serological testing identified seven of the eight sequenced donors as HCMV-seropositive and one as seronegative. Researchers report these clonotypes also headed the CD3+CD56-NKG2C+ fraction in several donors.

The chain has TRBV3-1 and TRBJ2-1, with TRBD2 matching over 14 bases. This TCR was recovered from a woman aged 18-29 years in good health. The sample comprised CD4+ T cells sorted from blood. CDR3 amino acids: CASEGLAGEGEQFF. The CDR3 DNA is TGTGCCAGCGAGGGACTAGCGGGAGAAGGTGAGCAGTTCTTC.